This T cell receptor (beta chain) was found in a study of CD4+ T cells in melanoma. Concerning this clone: Its antigen is not identified.

Here immunoSEQ multiplex PCR was the method, and the copy in TCRdb shows in-frame clones only, minus some. Among 7,300 or so clones, about 56% were seen once, and the ten largest hold approximately 16%. Study results and limitations: CD8+ T cell, macrophage and B cell function reportedly correlated with neoantigen-specific CD4+ T cells. In melanoma, neoantigen-specific CD4+ T cells reportedly differed in differentiation state.

The specimen was cells from a culture (not recorded whether cultured in vitro). The sequence derives from a human donor with melanoma.

In DNA, the CDR3 is TGTGCCAGCAGTCCGGGACTAGTCGGGGATACGCAGTATTTT. This translates into CASSPGLVGDTQYF. The chain couples TRBV2 to TRBJ2-3; 8 bases fit TRBD2. This CDR3 has 14 residues. In germline, CDR1 is SNHLY, CDR2 FYNNEI. With V trimmed by 5 bases and J by 6 bases, 7 bases remained unmatched.